This T cell receptor (beta chain) was observed in a study of blood T cell repertoires in COVID-19. Study-wide background: Researchers got acute and convalescent COVID-19 samples from the United States, Italy and Spain. The cDNA or gDNA used as material had been derived from T cells, B-cell-depleted T cells, or PBMCs.

In the authors' workflow: From reference gene primer amplification, estimates of nucleated cell counts were derived. The assay was immunoSEQ multiplex PCR, and TCRdb's table has in-frame clones only and misses some. V, J and clone size are taken as reported in that table, and D and trimming were inferred from the DNA itself. The table lists more than 85,000 clones, roughly nine tenths of them singletons. The origin of this receptor is a human donor in a cohort sampled during active COVID-19. Sequencing was performed on peripheral blood.

The CDR3 region is CASSLIGGSSYEQYF. The CDR3, as DNA: TGTGCCAGCAGCTTGATCGGGGGGAGCTCCTACGAGCAGTACTTC. This chain links TRBV5-5 with TRBJ2-7, with TRBD2 matching over 7 bases. Trimming at V came to 1 base and at J to 0 bases, leaving 4 bases not matched to a gene. This CDR3 region has 15 residues. CDR1 SGHKS and CDR2 YYEKEE come from the germline V gene (reference sequence).